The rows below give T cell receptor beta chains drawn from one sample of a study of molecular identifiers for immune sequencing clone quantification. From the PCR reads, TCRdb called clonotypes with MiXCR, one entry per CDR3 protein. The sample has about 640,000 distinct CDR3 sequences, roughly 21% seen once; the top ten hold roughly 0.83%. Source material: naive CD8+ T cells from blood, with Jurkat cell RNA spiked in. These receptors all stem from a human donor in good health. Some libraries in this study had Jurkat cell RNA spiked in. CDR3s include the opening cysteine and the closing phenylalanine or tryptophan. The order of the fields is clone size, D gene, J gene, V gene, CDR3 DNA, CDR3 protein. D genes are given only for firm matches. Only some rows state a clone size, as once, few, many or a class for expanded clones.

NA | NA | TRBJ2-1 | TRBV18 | TGTGCCAGCTCACCCGACAGGATCTCCTACAATGAGCAGTTCTTC | CASSPDRISYNEQFF
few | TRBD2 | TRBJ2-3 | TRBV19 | TGTGCCAGTAGTATAGTCCCGGCTAGCGGGGGCCCAGGAGATACGCAGTATTTT | CASSIVPASGGPGDTQYF
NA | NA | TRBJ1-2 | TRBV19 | TGTGCCAGTACCCCACCCAGAGGGGACCTTGCTTTC | CASTPPRGDLAF
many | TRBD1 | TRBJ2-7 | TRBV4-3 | TGCGCCAGCAGCCAAGATTATAGGACAGGGGGCGAGCAGTACTTC | CASSQDYRTGGEQYF
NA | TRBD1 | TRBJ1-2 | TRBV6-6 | TGTGCCAGCAGAGGTTGGGACAGCGGCAAGGATTACTATGGCTACACCTTC | CASRGWDSGKDYYGYTF
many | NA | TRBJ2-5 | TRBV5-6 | TGTGCCAGCAGCGACGGGCAAGAGACCCAGTACTTC | CASSDGQETQYF
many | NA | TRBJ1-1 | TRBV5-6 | TGTGCCAGCAGCCCATCGGGGGGGGCCACTGAAGCTTTCTTT | CASSPSGGATEAFF
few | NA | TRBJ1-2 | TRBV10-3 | TGTGCCATCAGTGAGTCGACGTGGGATTCAACTGGTGGCTACACCTTC | CAISESTWDSTGGYTF
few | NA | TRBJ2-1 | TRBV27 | TGTGCCAGCAGTTTACGCGGGAACCCTGTTTTTGAGCAGTTCTTC | CASSLRGNPVFEQFF
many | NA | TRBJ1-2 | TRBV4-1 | TGCGCCAGCAGCCAAGGCCACAACAGATTCTTAGATGGCTACACCTTC | CASSQGHNRFLDGYTF
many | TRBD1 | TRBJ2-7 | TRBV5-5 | TGTGCCAGCAGCTGGGGACAGGGGAGGAACGAGCAGTACTTC | CASSWGQGRNEQYF
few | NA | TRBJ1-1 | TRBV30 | TGTGCCTGGAGGATTTCAGGGATGCCTGAAGCTTTCTTT | CAWRISGMPEAFF
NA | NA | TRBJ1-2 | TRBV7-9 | TGTGCCAGCAGCTTAGAGGTCGCGGGATGGTCTAACTATGGCTACACCTTC | CASSLEVAGWSNYGYTF
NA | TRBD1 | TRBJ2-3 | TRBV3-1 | TGTGCCAGCAGCCAACAACACCCAATAGGGACAGCCTCTAAAGGATCCACAGATACGCAGTATTTT | CASSQQHPIGTASKGSTDTQYF
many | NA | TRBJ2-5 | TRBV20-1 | TGCAGTGCGGAACCCCCAGGAACATGGGGGCCCCCCCAAGAGACCCAGTACTTC | CSAEPPGTWGPPQETQYF
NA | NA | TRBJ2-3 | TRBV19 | TGTGCCAGTAACCACGGCGACCGGACCACAGATACGCAGTATTTT | CASNHGDRTTDTQYF
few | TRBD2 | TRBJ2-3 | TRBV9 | TGTGCCAGCAGTCCTAATCTAGCGGGGGGGCCGAAAGATACGCAGTATTTT | CASSPNLAGGPKDTQYF
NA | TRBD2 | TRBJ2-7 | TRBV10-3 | TGTGCCATCAGTTGGGCTAGCGGAGACTACGAGCAGTACTTC | CAISWASGDYEQYF
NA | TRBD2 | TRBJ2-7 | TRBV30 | TGTGCCTGGAGTGTGGGAGGGGCCCCCTACGAGCAGTACTTC | CAWSVGGAPYEQYF
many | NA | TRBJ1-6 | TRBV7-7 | TGTGCCAGCAGCTTGACAGGAGACTATAATTCACCCCTCCACTTT | CASSLTGDYNSPLHF
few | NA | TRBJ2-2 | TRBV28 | TGTGCCAGCAGAATCCCTCCCGGGGAGCTGTTTTTT | CASRIPPGELFF
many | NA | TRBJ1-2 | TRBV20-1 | TGCAGTGCTGGAGTCCCCATGGACCCAAACTATGGCTACACCTTC | CSAGVPMDPNYGYTF
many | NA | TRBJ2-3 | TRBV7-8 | TGTGCCAGCAGCTTAGTGGAGGGTGGCACAGATACGCAGTATTTT | CASSLVEGGTDTQYF
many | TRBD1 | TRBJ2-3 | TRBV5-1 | TGCGCCAGCAGCTATTTTACAGGGGACCTCGAAGATACGCAGTATTTT | CASSYFTGDLEDTQYF
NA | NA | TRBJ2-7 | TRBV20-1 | TGCAGTGCTAGAGATCCGGGCAGTCCCTCCTACGAGCAGTACTTC | CSARDPGSPSYEQYF
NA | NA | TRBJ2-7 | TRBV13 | TGTGCCAGCAGCCCCCTTTCTCCCCGGGAGCAGTACTTC | CASSPLSPREQYF
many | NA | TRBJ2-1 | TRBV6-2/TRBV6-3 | TGTGCCAGCAGTTTAGGGTCGGTTGATGAGCAGTTCTTC | CASSLGSVDEQFF
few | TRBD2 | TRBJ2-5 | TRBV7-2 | TGTGCCAGCAGCTCTGGGCCAGCGGGGATATATGAGACCCAGTACTTC | CASSSGPAGIYETQYF